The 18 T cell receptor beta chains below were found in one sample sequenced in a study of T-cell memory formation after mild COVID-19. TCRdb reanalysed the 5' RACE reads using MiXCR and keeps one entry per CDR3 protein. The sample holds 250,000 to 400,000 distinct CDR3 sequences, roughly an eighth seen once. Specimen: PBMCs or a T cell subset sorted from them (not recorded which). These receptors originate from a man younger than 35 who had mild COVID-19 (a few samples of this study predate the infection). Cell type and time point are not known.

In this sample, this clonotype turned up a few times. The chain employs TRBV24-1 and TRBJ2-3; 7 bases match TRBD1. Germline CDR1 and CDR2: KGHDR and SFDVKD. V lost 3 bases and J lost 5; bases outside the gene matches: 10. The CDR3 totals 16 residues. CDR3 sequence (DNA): TGTGCCACCAGTGATCAAGGCAGGGGGTACGGAGATACGCAGTATTTT. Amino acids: CATSDQGRGYGDTQYF.

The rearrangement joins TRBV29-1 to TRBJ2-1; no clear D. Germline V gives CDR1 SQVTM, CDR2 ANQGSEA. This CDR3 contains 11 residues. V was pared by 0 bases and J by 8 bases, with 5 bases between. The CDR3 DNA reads TGCAGCGTTGAAGATGATGATGAGCAGTTCTTC. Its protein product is CSVEDDDEQFF.

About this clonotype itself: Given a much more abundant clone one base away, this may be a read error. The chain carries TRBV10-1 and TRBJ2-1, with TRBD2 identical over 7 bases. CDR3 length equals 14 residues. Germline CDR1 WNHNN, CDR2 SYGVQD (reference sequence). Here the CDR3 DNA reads TGCGCCAGCAGTGAGGCCGCGGGGGTCAATGAGAAGTTCTTC. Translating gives CASSEAAGVNEKFF.

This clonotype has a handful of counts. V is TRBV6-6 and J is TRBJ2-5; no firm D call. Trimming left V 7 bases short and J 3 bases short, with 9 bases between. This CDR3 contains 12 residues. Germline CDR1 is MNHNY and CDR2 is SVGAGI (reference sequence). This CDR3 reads CASTIEEETQYF. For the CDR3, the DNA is TGTGCCAGCACGATAGAGGAAGAGACCCAGTACTTC.

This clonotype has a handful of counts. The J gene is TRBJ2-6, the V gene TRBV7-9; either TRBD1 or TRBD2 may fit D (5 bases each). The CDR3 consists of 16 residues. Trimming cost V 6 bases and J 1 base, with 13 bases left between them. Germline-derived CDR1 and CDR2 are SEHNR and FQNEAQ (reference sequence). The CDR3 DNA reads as TGTGCCAGCAGAACGGGACGTCCGTCTGGGGCCAACGTCCTGACTTTC. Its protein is CASRTGRPSGANVLTF.

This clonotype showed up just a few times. The CDR3 region has the DNA TGCGCCAGCAGCTCGCTACTAGCGAGGCACAATGAGCAGTTCTTC. It specifies CASSSLLARHNEQFF. This chain uses TRBV5-1 with TRBJ2-1; 7 bases align to TRBD2. The V gene end was trimmed by 3 bases and the J gene end by 5 bases; junction bases not matched to a gene: 8. The CDR3 length is 15 residues. The V gene's germline CDR1 is SGHRS and CDR2 YFSETQ.

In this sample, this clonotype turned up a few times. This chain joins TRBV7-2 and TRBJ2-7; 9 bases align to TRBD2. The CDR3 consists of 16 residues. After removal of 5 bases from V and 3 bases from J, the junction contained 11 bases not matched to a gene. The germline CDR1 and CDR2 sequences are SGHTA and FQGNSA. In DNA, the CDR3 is TGTGCCAGCAGCCAATTCCCAGCGGGGGGCCTCTACGAGCAGTACTTC. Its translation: CASSQFPAGGLYEQYF.

Here the CDR3 reads CASSWTGAGEQYF. The CDR3 DNA follows: TGTGCCAGCAGTTGGACAGGGGCAGGTGAGCAGTACTTC. The gene calls are TRBV27 and TRBJ2-7; 9 nucleotides align to TRBD1. The CDR3 contains 13 residues. Germline CDR1 reads MNHEY; CDR2 reads SMNVEV (reference sequence). V shed 4 bases, J shed 7 bases, and the junction held 5 bases outside the gene matches.

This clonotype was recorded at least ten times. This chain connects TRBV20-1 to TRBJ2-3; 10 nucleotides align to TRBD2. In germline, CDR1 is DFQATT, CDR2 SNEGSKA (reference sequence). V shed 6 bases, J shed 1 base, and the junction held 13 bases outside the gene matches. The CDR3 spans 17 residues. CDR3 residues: CSARWASGGRRTDTQYF. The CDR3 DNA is TGCAGTGCACGATGGGCTAGCGGGGGTCGACGCACAGATACGCAGTATTTT.

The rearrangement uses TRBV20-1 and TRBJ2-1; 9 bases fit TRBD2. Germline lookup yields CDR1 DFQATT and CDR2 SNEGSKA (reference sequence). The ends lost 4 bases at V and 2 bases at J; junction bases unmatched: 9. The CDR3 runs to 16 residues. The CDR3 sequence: CSATSTTSGPYNEQFF. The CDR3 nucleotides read TGCAGTGCTACTTCTACGACTAGCGGACCCTACAATGAGCAGTTCTTC.

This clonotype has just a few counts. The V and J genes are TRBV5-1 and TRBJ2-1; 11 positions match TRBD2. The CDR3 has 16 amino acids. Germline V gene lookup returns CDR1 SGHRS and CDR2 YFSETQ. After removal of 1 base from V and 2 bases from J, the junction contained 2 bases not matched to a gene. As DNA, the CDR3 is TGCGCCAGCAGCTTGTATAGCGGGGGGGCCTACAATGAGCAGTTCTTC. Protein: CASSLYSGGAYNEQFF.

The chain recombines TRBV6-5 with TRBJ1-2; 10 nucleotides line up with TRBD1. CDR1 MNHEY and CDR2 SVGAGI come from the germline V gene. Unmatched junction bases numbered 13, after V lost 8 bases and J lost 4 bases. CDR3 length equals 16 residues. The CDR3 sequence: CASPGTGAQDSYGYTF. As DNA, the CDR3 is TGTGCCAGCCCCGGGACAGGGGCCCAAGATTCCTATGGCTACACCTTC.

CDR3 sequence reads: CSGVGDTNYGYTF. The CDR3 DNA reads as TGCAGCGGCGTAGGGGATACTAACTATGGCTACACCTTC. The chain uses TRBV29-1 and TRBJ1-2, with a tentative D call TRBD1 (5 bases). This CDR3 has 13 amino acids. The germline V gene encodes CDR1 SQVTM and CDR2 ANQGSEA. V was trimmed by 7 bases and J by 0 bases, leaving 12 bases between them. Variable domain in full (rest from reference TRBV29-1 and TRBJ1-2): SAVISQKPSRDICQRGTSLTIQCQVDSQVTMMFWYRQQPGQSLTLIATANQGSEATYESGFVIDKFPISRPNLTFSTLTVSNMSPEDSSIYLCSGVGDTNYGYTFGSGTRLTVV.

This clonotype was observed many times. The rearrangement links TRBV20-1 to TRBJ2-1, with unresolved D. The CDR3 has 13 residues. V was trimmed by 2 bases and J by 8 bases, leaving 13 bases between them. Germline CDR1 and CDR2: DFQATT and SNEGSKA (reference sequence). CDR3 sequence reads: CSARPRRADEQFF. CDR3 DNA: TGCAGTGCTAGACCCCGTCGGGCGGATGAGCAGTTCTTC.

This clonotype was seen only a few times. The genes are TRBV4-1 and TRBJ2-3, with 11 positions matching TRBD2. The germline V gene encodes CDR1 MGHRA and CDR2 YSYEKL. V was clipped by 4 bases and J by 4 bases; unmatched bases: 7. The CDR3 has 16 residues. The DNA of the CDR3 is TGCGCCAGCAGCCCGCCCCTAGCGGGGGGCCCAGATACGCAGTATTTT. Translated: CASSPPLAGGPDTQYF.

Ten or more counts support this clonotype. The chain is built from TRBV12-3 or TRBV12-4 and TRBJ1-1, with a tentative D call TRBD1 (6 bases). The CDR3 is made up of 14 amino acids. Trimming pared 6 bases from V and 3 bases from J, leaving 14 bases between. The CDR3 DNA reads TGTGCCAGCAGACGTGGACAGAGTTACACTGAAGCTTTCTTT. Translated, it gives CASRRGQSYTEAFF.

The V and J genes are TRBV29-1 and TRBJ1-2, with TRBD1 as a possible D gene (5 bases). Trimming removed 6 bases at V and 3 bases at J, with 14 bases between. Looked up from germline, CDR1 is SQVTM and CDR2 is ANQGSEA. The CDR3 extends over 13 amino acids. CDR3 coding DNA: TGCAGCGTCTCCCAGATGGGGGACTATGGCTACACCTTC. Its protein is CSVSQMGDYGYTF. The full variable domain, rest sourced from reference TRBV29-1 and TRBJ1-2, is SAVISQKPSRDICQRGTSLTIQCQVDSQVTMMFWYRQQPGQSLTLIATANQGSEATYESGFVIDKFPISRPNLTFSTLTVSNMSPEDSSIYLCSVSQMGDYGYTFGSGTRLTVV.

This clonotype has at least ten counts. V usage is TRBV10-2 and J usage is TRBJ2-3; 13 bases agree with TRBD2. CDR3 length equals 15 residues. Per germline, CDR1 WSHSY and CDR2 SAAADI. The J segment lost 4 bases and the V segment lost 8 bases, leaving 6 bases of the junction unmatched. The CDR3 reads CASESGTSGADTQYF. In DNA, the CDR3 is TGCGCCAGCGAGAGTGGGACTAGCGGGGCAGATACGCAGTATTTT.